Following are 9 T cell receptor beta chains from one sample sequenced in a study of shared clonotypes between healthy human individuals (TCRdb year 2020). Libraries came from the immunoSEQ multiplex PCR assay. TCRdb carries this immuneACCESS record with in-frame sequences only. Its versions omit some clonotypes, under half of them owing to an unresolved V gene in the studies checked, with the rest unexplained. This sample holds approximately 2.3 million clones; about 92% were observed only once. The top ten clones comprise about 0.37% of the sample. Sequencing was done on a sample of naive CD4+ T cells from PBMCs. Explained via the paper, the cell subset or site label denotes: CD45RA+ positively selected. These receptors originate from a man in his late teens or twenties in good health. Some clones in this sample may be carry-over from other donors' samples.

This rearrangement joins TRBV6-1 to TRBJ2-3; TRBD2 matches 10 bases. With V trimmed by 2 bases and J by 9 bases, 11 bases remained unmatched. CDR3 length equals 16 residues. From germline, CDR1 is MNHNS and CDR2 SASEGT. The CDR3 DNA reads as TGTGCCAGCAGTGAAAGTCGCCCTAGCGGGAGTCGGACGCAGTATTTT. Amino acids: CASSESRPSGSRTQYF.

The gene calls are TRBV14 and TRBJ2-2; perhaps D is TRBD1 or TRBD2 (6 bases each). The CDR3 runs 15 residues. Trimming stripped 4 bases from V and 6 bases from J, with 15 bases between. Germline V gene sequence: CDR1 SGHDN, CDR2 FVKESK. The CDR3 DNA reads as TGTGCCAGCAGCCTCATTGTCGGGGGCCCCGGGGAGCTGTTTTTT. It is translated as CASSLIVGGPGELFF.

CDR3 DNA sequence: TGCAGTGCTAGAGATCACTACGAGCAGTACTTC. Translated, it gives CSARDHYEQYF. This chain links TRBV20-1 with TRBJ2-5, with D unresolved. The tail of the sequence fits TRBJ2-7 better, so the J call may be wrong. CDR3 length equals 11 residues. Looked up from germline, CDR1 is DFQATT and CDR2 is SNEGSKA (reference sequence).

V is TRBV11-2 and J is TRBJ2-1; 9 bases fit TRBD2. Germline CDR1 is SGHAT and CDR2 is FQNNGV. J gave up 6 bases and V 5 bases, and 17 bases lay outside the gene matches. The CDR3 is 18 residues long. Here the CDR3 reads CASSRSPTTSGRSNEQFF. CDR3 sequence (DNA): TGTGCCAGCAGCAGGTCCCCCACGACTAGCGGAAGATCCAATGAGCAGTTCTTC.

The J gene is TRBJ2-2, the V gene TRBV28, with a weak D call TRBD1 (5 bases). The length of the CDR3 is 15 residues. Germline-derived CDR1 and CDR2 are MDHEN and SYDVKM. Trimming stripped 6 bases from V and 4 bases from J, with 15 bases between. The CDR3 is CASRTRRGLTGELFF. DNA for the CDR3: TGTGCCAGCAGGACTCGAAGGGGCCTCACCGGGGAGCTGTTTTTT. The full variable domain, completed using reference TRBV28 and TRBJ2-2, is DVKVTQSSRYLVKRTGEKVFLECVQDMDHENMFWYRQDPGLGLRLIYFSYDVKMKEKGDIPEGYSVSREKKERFSLILESASTNQTSMYLCASRTRRGLTGELFFGEGSRLTVL.

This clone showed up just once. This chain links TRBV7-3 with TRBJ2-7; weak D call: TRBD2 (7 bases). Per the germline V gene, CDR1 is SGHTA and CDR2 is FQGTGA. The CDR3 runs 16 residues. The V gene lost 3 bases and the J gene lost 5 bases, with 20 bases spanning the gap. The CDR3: CASSLAGGASPDEQYF. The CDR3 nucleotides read TGTGCCAGCAGCTTGGCTGGGGGGGCTAGTCCCGACGAGCAGTACTTC.

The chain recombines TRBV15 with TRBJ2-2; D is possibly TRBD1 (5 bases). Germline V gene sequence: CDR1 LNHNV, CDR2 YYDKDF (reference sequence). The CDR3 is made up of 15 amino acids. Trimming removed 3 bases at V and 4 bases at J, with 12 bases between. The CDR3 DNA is TGTGCCACCAGCAGGCGCAGGGCCTCCACCGGGGAGCTGTTTTTT. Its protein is CATSRRRASTGELFF.

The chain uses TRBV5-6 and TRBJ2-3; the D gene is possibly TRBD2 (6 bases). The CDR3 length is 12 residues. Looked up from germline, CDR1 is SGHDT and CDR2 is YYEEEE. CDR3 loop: CGTRIGGNTQYF. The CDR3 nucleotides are TGTGGCACGCGGATAGGCGGGAATACGCAGTATTTT.

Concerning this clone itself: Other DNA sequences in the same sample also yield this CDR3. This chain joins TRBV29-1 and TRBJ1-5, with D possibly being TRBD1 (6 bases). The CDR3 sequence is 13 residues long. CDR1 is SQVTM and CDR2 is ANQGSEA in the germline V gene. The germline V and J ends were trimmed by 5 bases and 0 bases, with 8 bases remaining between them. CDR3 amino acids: CSVTGNSNQPQHF. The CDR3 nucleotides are TGCAGCGTTACAGGGAATAGCAATCAGCCCCAGCATTTT.